This TCR beta chain stems from a study of blood T cell repertoires in COVID-19. In the study overall: COVID-19 samples collected from the United States, Italy and Spain covered acute and convalescent phases.

This CDR3 region has 14 residues. V lost 6 bases to trimming and J lost 0 bases, with 12 bases between them. The germline V gene has CDR1 LGHNT and CDR2 FRNRAP. This clone was observed a single time. Authors' methods: Counts of nucleated cells, estimated from reference gene primer amplification, were obtained. Method: immunoSEQ multiplex PCR; TCRdb's copy keeps in-frame clones and lacks some. V, J and clone size are those of that table, while D and trimming were read from the DNA. The data show about 190,000 clones, 84% seen once. Sequencing was performed on peripheral blood. V is TRBV12-5 and J is TRBJ2-7; D call uncertain. The receptor comes from a woman aged 65 to 85 with active or convalescent COVID-19. The CDR3 nucleotides read TGTGCTAGTGGCCAAACTCCTCCCTCCTACGAGCAGTACTTC. Translation: CASGQTPPSYEQYF.